The present TCR beta chain was sequenced within a study of spatial heterogeneity in lung cancer. As for the study in general: The study consistently detected more beta-chain than alpha-chain sequences. TCR transcript abundance in tumor regions was strongly correlated with the T cell module score obtained from matched bulk RNA-seq.

This clonotype was seen repeatedly, ten times or more. Antigen specificity is unknown. Because the library targeted alpha chains, this beta chain is an off-target read whose size means little. Study findings and constraints: Tumors with more nonsynonymous mutations had more expanded intratumoral alpha and beta TCRs.

Every cDNA TCR molecule received its own unique molecular identifier. TCRdb re-called the 5' RACE reads with MiXCR, one entry per CDR3 protein. The repertoire holds about 14,000 distinct CDR3 sequences, about 4.8% seen once, with 18% in the top ten. Time point reported: sample taken at primary tumor resection. Material for sequencing was whole RNA from tumor, nontumor lung or frozen PBMC, left unsorted. Germline V gene data show CDR1 as MNHEY and CDR2 as SVGEGT. The CDR3 extends over 13 amino acids. Trimming stripped 6 bases from V and 1 base from J, with 8 bases between. The J gene is TRBJ2-3, the V gene TRBV6-2 or TRBV6-3; no clear D gene. Sequencing was performed on lung tumor tissue, taken at surgery. This TCR was recovered from a female donor with early-stage non-small cell lung cancer. CDR3 bases: TGTGCCAGCAGAGGGATCGGCACAGATACGCAGTATTTT. This codes for CASRGIGTDTQYF.